The entry that follows covers one TCR beta chain sequence. The antigen is undetermined. This entry belongs to a study of chemoradiotherapy in HPV16-positive cancers. Study-wide background: A couple of HPV16-positive patients' cells yielded candidate HPV-specific clones and common motifs.

This CDR3 has 16 residues. Trimming left V 6 bases short and J 6 bases short, with 22 bases between. The germline V gene has CDR1 SEHNR and CDR2 FQNEAQ (reference sequence). TCRdb's table, derived via immunoSEQ multiplex PCR, lists solely in-frame clones and lacks some. The data show around 33,000 clones, approximately 88% seen once. Study-wide results and limits: In HPV16-positive patients, HPV-responsive T-cell expansion tracked better recurrence-free survival. Only two HPV16-positive patients supplied the functional HPV-specificity definition.

This receptor was taken from a human donor with HPV-associated anogenital cancer. The chain couples TRBV7-9 to TRBJ2-3, with D possibly matching TRBD2 (5 bases). Sequenced here: blood, sampled from a patient who underwent chemoradiotherapy. The CDR3 nucleotides are TGTGCCAGCAGATCGGACTCTTCATCAATCTGGGATACGCAGTATTTT. Amino acids: CASRSDSSSIWDTQYF.